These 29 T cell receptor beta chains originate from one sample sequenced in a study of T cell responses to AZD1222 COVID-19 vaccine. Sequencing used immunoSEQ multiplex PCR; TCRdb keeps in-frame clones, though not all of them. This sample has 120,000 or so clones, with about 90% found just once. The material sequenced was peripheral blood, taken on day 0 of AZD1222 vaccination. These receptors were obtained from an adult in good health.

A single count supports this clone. This CDR3 reads CASSQGTGSEAFF. In DNA form, the CDR3 reads TGTGCCAGCAGCCAAGGGACAGGGAGTGAAGCTTTCTTT. The V call is TRBV3-1 (or the pseudogene TRBV3-2), the J call TRBJ1-1, with TRBD1 matching 8 bases. CDR3 length equals 13 residues. Germline loops: CDR1 LGHDT, CDR2 YNNKEL (reference sequence). V dropped 1 base and J dropped 7; count of bases not matched to a gene: 2.

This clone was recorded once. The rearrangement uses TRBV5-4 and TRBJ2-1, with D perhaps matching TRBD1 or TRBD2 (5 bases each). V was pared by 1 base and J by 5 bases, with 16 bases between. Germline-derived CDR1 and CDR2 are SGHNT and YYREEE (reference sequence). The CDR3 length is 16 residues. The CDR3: CASSLTTTGPNNEQFF. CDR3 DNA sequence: TGTGCCAGCAGCTTGACTACGACGGGACCAAACAATGAGCAGTTCTTC.

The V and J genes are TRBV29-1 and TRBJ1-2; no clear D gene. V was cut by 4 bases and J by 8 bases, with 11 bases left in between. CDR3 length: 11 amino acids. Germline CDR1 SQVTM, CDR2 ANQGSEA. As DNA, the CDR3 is TGCAGCGTTGCGACGCCCTACGGCTACACCTTC. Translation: CSVATPYGYTF.

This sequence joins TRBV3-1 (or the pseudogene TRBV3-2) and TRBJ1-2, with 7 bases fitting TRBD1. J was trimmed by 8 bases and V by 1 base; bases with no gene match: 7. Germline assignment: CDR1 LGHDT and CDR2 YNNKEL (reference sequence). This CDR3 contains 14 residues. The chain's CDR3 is CASSQGRRGGGYTF. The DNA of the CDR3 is TGTGCCAGCAGCCAAGGGCGCAGGGGGGGAGGCTACACCTTC.

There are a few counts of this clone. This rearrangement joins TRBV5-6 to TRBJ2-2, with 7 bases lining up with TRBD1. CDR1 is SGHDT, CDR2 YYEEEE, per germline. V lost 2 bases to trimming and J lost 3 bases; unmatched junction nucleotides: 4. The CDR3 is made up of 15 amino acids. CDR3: CASSFLGQHTGELFF. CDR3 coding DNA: TGTGCCAGCAGCTTTTTGGGACAGCACACCGGGGAGCTGTTTTTT.

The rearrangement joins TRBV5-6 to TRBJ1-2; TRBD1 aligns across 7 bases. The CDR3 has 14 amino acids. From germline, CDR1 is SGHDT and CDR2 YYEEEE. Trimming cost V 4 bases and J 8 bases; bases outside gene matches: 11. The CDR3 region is CASSRSEGARGYTF. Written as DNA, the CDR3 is TGTGCCAGCAGCCGTTCGGAGGGGGCACGCGGCTACACCTTC.

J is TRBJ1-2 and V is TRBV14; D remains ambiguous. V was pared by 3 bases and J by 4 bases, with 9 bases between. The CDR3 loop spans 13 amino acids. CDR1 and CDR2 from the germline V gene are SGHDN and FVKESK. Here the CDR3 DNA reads TGTGCCAGCAGCCAGACGCAGAGCTATGGCTACACCTTC. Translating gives CASSQTQSYGYTF.

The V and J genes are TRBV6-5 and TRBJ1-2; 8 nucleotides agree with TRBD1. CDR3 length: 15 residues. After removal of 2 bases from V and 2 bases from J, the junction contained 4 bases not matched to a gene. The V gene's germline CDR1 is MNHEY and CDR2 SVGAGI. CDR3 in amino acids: CASSYTTGVNYGYTF. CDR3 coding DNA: TGTGCCAGCAGTTACACGACAGGGGTAAACTATGGCTACACCTTC.

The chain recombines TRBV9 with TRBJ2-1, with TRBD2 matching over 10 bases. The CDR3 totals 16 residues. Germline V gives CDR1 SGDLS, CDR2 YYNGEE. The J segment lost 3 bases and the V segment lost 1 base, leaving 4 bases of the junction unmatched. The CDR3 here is CASSVSSGGSYNEQFF. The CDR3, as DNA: TGTGCCAGCAGCGTAAGTAGCGGGGGGAGCTACAATGAGCAGTTCTTC. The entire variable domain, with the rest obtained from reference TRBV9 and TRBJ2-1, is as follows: DSGVTQTPKHLITATGQRVTLRCSPRSGDLSVYWYQQSLDQGLQFLIQYYNGEERAKGNILERFSAQQFPDLHSELNLSSLELGDSALYFCASSVSSGGSYNEQFFGPGTRLTVL.

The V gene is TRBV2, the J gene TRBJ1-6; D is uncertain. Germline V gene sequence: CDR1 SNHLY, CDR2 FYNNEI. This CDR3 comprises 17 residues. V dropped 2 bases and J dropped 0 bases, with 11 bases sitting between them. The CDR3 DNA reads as TGTGCCAGCAGTGAAAGTCAGGCGAGCTCCTATAATTCACCCCTCCACTTT. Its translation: CASSESQASSYNSPLHF.

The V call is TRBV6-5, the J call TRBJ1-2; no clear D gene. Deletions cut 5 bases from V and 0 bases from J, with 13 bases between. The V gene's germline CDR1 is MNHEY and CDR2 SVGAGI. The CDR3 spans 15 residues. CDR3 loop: CASSPSEQPNYGYTF. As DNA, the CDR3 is TGTGCCAGCAGTCCGAGTGAACAGCCTAACTATGGCTACACCTTC.

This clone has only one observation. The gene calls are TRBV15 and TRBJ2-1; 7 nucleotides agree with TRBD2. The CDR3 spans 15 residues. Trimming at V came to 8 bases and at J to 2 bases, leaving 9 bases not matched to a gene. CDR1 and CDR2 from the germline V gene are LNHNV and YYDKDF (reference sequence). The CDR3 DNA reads TGTGCCACCCGACCTCGGGGGGAGCCCTACAATGAGCAGTTCTTC. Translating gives CATRPRGEPYNEQFF.

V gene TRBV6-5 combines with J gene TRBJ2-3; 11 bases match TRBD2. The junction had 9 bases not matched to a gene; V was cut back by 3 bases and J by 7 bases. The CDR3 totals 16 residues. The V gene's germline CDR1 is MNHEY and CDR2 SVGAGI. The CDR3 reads CASSYSLAGVPYTQYF. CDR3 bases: TGTGCCAGCAGTTATTCACTAGCGGGAGTGCCCTATACGCAGTATTTT.

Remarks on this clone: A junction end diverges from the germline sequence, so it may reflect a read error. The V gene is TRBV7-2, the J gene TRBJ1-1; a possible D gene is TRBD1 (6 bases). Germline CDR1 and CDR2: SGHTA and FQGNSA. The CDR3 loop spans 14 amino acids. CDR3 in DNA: TGTGCCAGCAGCCTAGCGGGGGGCCACACTGAAGCTTTCTTT. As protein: CASSLAGGHTEAFF. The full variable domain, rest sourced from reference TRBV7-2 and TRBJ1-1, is GAGVSQSPSNKVTEKGKDVELRCDPISGHTALYWYRQSLGQGLEFLIYFQGNSAPDKSGLPSDRFSAERTGGSVSTLTIQRTQQEDSAVYLCASSLAGGHTEAFFGQGTRLTVV.

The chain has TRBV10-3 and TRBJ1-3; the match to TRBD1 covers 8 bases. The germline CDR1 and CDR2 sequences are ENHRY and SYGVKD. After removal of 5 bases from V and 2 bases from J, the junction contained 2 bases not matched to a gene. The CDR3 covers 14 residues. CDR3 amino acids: CAISPTGAGNTIYF. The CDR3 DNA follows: TGTGCCATCAGTCCGACAGGGGCTGGAAACACCATATATTTT.

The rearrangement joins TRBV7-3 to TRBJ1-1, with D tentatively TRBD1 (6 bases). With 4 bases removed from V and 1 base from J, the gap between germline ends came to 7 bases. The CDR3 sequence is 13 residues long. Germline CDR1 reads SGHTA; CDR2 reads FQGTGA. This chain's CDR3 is CASSSRGNTEAFF. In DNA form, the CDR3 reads TGTGCCAGCAGCTCCAGGGGGAACACTGAAGCTTTCTTT.

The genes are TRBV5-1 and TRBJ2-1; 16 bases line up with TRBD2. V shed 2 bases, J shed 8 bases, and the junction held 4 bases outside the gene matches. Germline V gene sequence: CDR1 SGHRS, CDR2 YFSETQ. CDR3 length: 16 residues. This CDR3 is CASSLGTSGGAHEQFF. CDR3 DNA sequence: TGCGCCAGCAGCTTAGGGACTAGCGGGGGGGCGCATGAGCAGTTCTTC.

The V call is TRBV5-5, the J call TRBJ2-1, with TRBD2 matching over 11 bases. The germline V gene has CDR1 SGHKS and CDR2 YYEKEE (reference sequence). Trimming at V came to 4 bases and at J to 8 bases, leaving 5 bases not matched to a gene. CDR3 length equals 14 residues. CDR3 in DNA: TGTGCCAGCAGCCCCGGGACTAGCGGTGATGAGCAGTTCTTC. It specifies CASSPGTSGDEQFF.

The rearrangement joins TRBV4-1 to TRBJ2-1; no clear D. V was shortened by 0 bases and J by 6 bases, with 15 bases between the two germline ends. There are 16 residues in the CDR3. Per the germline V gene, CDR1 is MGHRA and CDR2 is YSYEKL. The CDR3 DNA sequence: TGCGCCAGCAGCCAAGAAATTGGGTCATGGGGCAATGAGCAGTTCTTC. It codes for CASSQEIGSWGNEQFF.

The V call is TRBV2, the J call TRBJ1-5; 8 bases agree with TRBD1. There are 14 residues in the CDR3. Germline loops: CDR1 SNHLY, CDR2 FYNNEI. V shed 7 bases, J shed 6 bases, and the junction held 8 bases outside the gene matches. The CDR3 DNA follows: TGTGCCAGCACCCTGGACAGGGACGGTCAGCCCCAGCATTTT. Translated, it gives CASTLDRDGQPQHF.

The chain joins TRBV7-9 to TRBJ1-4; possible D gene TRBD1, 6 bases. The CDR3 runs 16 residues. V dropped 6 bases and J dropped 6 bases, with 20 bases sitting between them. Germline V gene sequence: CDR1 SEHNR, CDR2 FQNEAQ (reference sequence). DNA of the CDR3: TGTGCCAGCAGTCCTGGGGGGCCCGAGTTATATGAAAAACTGTTTTTT. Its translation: CASSPGGPELYEKLFF.

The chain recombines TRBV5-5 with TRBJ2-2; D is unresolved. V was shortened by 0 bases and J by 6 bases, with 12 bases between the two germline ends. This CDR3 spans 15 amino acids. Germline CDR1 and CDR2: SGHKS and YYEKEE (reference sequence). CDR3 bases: TGTGCCAGCAGCTTGGCGAACCTAGGTGCCGGGGAGCTGTTTTTT. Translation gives CASSLANLGAGELFF.

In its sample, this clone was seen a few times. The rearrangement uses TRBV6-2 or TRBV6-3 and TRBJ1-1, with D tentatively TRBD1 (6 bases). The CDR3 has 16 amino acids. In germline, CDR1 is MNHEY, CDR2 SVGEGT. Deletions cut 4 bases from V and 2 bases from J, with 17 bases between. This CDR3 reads CASSSPSQGQNTEAFF. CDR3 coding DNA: TGTGCCAGCAGTTCGCCGTCTCAGGGGCAAAACACTGAAGCTTTCTTT.

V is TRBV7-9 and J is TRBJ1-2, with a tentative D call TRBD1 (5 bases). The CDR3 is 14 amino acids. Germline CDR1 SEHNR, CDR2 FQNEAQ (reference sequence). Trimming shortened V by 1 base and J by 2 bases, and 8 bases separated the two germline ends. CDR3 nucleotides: TGTGCCAGCAGCTTAGGGGGCGGGAACTATGGCTACACCTTC. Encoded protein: CASSLGGGNYGYTF.

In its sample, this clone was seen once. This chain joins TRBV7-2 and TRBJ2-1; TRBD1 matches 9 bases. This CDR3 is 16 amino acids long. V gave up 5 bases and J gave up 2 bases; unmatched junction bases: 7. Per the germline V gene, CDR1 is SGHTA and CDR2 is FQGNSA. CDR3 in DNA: TGTGCCAGCAGCCGGTCTACAGGGGGCGCCTACAATGAGCAGTTCTTC. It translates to CASSRSTGGAYNEQFF.

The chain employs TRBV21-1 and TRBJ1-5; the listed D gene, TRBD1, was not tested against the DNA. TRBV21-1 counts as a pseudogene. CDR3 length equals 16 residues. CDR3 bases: TGTGCCAGCAGCGAACTGACAGGGACCGGGGTTCAGCCCCAGCATTTT. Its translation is CASSELTGTGVQPQHF.

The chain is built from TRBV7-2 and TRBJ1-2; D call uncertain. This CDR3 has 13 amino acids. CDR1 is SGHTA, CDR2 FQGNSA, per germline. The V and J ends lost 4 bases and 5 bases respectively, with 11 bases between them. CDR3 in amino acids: CASSSDQQYGYTF. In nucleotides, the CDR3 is TGTGCCAGCAGCTCCGACCAACAATATGGCTACACCTTC. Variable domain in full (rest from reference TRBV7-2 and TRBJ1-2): GAGVSQSPSNKVTEKGKDVELRCDPISGHTALYWYRQSLGQGLEFLIYFQGNSAPDKSGLPSDRFSAERTGGSVSTLTIQRTQQEDSAVYLCASSSDQQYGYTFGSGTRLTVV.

CDR3 protein: CASSLVGTGFYEQYV. Here the CDR3 DNA reads TGTGCCAGCAGCTTAGTCGGGACAGGGTTCTACGAGCAGTACGTC. The chain employs TRBV7-2 and TRBJ2-7; 9 bases map to TRBD1. This CDR3 is built from 15 residues. With V trimmed by 1 base and J by 3 bases, 4 bases remained unmatched. Germline CDR1 reads SGHTA; CDR2 reads FQGNSA.

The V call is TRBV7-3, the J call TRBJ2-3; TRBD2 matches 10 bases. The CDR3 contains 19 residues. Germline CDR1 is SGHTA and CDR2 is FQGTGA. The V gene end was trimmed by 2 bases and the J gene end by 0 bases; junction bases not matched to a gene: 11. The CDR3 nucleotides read TGTGCCAGCAGCTTAGGGCTAGCGGGGGCGTCAACTAGCACAGATACGCAGTATTTT. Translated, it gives CASSLGLAGASTSTDTQYF.